The clone carrying this TCR beta chain came up a few times. Germline V gene data show CDR1 as MNHEY and CDR2 as SVGEGT. The CDR3 has 15 residues. Trimming pared 4 bases from V and 1 base from J, leaving 8 bases between. These data originate in a study of T cell responses to AZD1222 COVID-19 vaccine. Measured with immunoSEQ multiplex PCR; TCRdb has only the in-frame clones, and not every one. The table lists over 100,000 clones, 85% to 95% of them singletons. The sequences come from peripheral blood, collected on day 0 of AZD1222 vaccination. The sequence came from an adult in good health. V usage is TRBV6-2 or TRBV6-3 and J usage is TRBJ2-6; a possible D gene is TRBD2 (5 bases). CDR3 in DNA: TGTGCCAGCAGTTTGCGAGGGTCTGGGGCCAACGTCCTGACTTTC. Amino acids: CASSLRGSGANVLTF.